This T cell receptor (beta chain) was sequenced for a study of cytomegalovirus exposure and HLA in healthy donors. Vbeta (60) and Jbeta (13) primers were used in the PCR. The table came from immunoSEQ multiplex PCR; TCRdb's copy has only in-frame clones and leaves some out. This table has over 150,000 clones, 75% to 90% appearing once. This clone was counted a single time. The V and J ends lost 2 bases and 8 bases, in that order; junction bases with no gene match: 2. CDR3 length: 13 amino acids. Germline loops: CDR1 LGHNA, CDR2 YSLEER. Sequenced sample: PBMCs. This rearrangement joins TRBV4-3 to TRBJ2-1; 8 bases are a match to TRBD2. The receptor's source is a woman in her forties or fifties in good health and CMV-seropositive. The CDR3 is CASSQLAGHEQFF. The CDR3 region has the DNA TGCGCCAGCAGCCAACTAGCGGGCCATGAGCAGTTCTTC.